One TCR beta chain is described in this entry. The record originates from a study of blood T cell repertoires in COVID-19. Study context: Samples of COVID-19 (acute and convalescent) were obtained from the United States, Italy and Spain. PBMCs, B-cell-depleted T cells, or T cells were the source of the cDNA or gDNA that made up the material.

V lost 2 bases to trimming and J lost 1 base, with 9 bases between them. The CDR3 totals 14 residues. In germline, CDR1 is MDHEN, CDR2 SYDVKM. Authors' processing steps: Estimation of nucleated cell counts was performed using reference gene primer amplification. Only in-frame clones appear in the TCRdb table, and some are missing; sequencing was by immunoSEQ multiplex PCR. V and J calls and clone size come straight from that table; D and trimming were deduced from the DNA. The table has 110,000 or so clones, nearly 90% seen once. The sequence derives from a woman in her 70s who had recovered from COVID-19. Sequencing input: peripheral blood. The rearrangement links TRBV28 to TRBJ2-7; TRBD2 is a possible D gene (6 bases). The CDR3 region is CASSLPGGSYEQYF. DNA for the CDR3: TGTGCCAGCAGTTTACCCGGGGGTTCCTACGAGCAGTACTTC.